This T cell receptor (beta chain) was sequenced for a study of response to subunit inactivated influenza vaccine. Concerning this clonotype: Its antigen is as yet unknown.

TCRdb analysed the RT-PCR reads with MiXCR anew, one entry per CDR3 protein. The data show about 500,000 distinct CDR3 sequences, 16% seen once. Germline lookup yields CDR1 DFQATT and CDR2 SNEGSKA (reference sequence). The ends were cut back, 5 bases at V and 5 bases at J, with 22 bases in the middle. This CDR3 has 15 residues. Study-wide results and caveats: It was suggested by the authors that few new T cells are recruited by each seasonal influenza vaccination.

The origin of this receptor is a man between 50 and 75 years old who received an inactivated influenza vaccine. The rearrangement links TRBV20-1 to TRBJ2-7; D ambiguous. The input for sequencing was CD4+ T cells sorted from PBMCs, taken 23 to 25 months after vaccination. The CDR3 DNA reads TGCAGTGCTCCCAACGGCGCGGCGGCGAGCCACGAGCAGTACTTC. Translation gives CSAPNGAAASHEQYF.